At least ten counts were recorded for the clone carrying this T cell receptor (beta chain). Trimming cost V 5 bases and J 3 bases; bases outside gene matches: 8. The CDR3 spans 14 residues. CDR1 SGHKS and CDR2 YYEKEE come from the germline V gene (reference sequence). RNA transcripts yielded amplified TCR beta CDR3 regions. Carried out on the TCR CDR3, a first-round RT-PCR used the HTBI primer set. TCRdb re-called the multiplex PCR reads through MiXCR, storing one row per CDR3 protein. The data hold approximately 400,000 distinct CDR3 sequences, with 11% to 15% observed a single time. This sample stems from a study of T cells in Graves' hyperthyroidism and ophthalmopathy.

The TCR originated in a woman aged 55-69 years with Graves' hyperthyroidism. This chain joins TRBV5-5 and TRBJ2-7, with TRBD1 matching over 7 bases. The material sequenced was blood. CDR3 bases: TGTGCCAGCAGTTTGACAGGGCTCATCTACGAGCAGTACTTC. Translation gives CASSLTGLIYEQYF.